This T cell receptor (beta chain) appears in the sequencing data of a study of shared clonotypes between healthy human individuals. Germline lookup yields CDR1 KGHSH and CDR2 LQKENI. There are 17 residues in the CDR3. Assay: immunoSEQ multiplex PCR; the TCRdb copy retains only in-frame clones and omits some. The repertoire holds around 2,000,000 clones, with roughly 95% as singletons. CD8 cells classed as naive were CD45RO-negative and positively selected for CCR7, excluding terminally differentiated effector memory CD45RA+ cells. As to this clone: At one end the junction does not follow the germline gene, possibly because of a read error.

The rearrangement joins TRBV18 to TRBJ2-1, with D perhaps matching TRBD1 or TRBD2 (6 bases each). Material: naive CD8+ T cells sorted from blood. This clonotype originated in a man aged 18 to 29 in good health. CDR3 loop: CASSSPGAEVGPNEQFF. For the CDR3, the DNA is TGTGCCAGCTCATCACCGGGGGCTGAAGTGGGCCCCAATGAGCAGTTCTTC. The full variable domain, rest sourced from reference TRBV18 and TRBJ2-1, is NAGVMQNPRHLVRRRGQEARLRCSPMKGHSHVYWYRQLPEEGLKFMVYLQKENIIDESGMPKERFSAEFPKEGPSILRIQQVVRGDSAAYFCASSSPGAEVGPNEQFFGPGTRLTVL.